This note documents a single T cell receptor (beta chain) sequence. This sample stems from a study of blood T cell repertoires in COVID-19. In the study overall: Sites in the United States, Italy and Spain provided acute and convalescent COVID-19 samples. PBMCs, B-cell-depleted T cells, or T cells provided the cDNA or gDNA that made up the material.

This CDR3 is built from 15 residues. V was pared by 3 bases and J by 4 bases, with 6 bases of the junction left unmatched. Looked up from germline, CDR1 is KGHSH and CDR2 is LQKENI. In the source study's methods: From reference gene primer amplification, estimates of nucleated cell counts were derived. TCRdb keeps only in-frame clones here, not all; method: immunoSEQ multiplex PCR. V, J and clone size were drawn from that table, and D and trimming were deduced from the DNA. The sample includes 250,000 to 300,000 clones, 81% of them seen just once. This chain uses TRBV18 with TRBJ2-3; 8 bases map to TRBD2. The receptor's source is a woman aged 55-69 years with active or convalescent COVID-19. Sequenced: peripheral blood. DNA for the CDR3: TGTGCCAGCTCACCCAAGATCGGGGGGGCAGATACGCAGTATTTT. This codes for CASSPKIGGADTQYF.